This is a list of T cell receptor beta chains from one sample in a study of technical replicates of blood from a handful of donors. Profiling relied on immunoSEQ multiplex PCR, and the TCRdb table lists in-frame clones only, not all of them. The profile shows roughly 93,000 clones, approximately 94% of them singletons. Material: T cells isolated from PBMCs. Every receptor here comes from a human donor in good health. CDR3s include the opening cysteine and the closing phenylalanine or tryptophan. A D gene is named only where the DNA matches it firmly. The size field is filled for only some rows; it gives once, few, many or a size class.

CDR3 DNA,CDR3 protein,J gene,clone size,D gene,V gene
TGTGCCAGCAGCTTAAAGCGGGTCCCTTACAATGAGCAGTTCTTC,CASSLKRVPYNEQFF,TRBJ2-1,.,.,TRBV7-8
TGTGCCATCAGTGAGACATTAGCGGGATTAGCCTACAATGAGCAGTTCTTC,CAISETLAGLAYNEQFF,TRBJ2-1,.,TRBD2,TRBV10-3
TGCGCCAGCAGCTTCGGACTGTCATACGAGCAGTACTTC,CASSFGLSYEQYF,TRBJ2-7,.,.,TRBV5-1
TGTGCCAGTAGTATAGGAGGGAACACTGAAGCTTTCTTT,CASSIGGNTEAFF,TRBJ1-1,.,.,TRBV19
TGTGCCTGGGACGAACAGGGGGCCCGTGGCGGGGAGCTGTTTTTT,CAWDEQGARGGELFF,TRBJ2-2,.,TRBD1,TRBV30
TGTGCCAGCAGTGTTGAGGGCTCTGGAAACACCATATATTTT,CASSVEGSGNTIYF,TRBJ1-3,.,.,TRBV2
TGCGCCACCAAGGGGGAATACGAGCAGTACTTC,CATKGEYEQYF,TRBJ2-7,.,.,TRBV5-1
TGTGCCAGCAGCGACACCGTACCAGATACGCAGTATTTT,CASSDTVPDTQYF,TRBJ2-3,.,.,TRBV28
TGCAGCGTTGAAGACAGGGAGGGTTACGAGCAGTACTTC,CSVEDREGYEQYF,TRBJ2-7,.,TRBD2,TRBV29-1
TGTGCCAGCGGCGCGGAGGGGACCGGGGAGCTGTTTTTT,CASGAEGTGELFF,TRBJ2-2,.,.,TRBV2
TGTGCAGGGGAGGGCCAAGGCACTGAAGCTTTCTTT,CAGEGQGTEAFF,TRBJ1-1,few,.,TRBV7-9
TGTGCCAGCAGTGACTCGATCAAGAGCTCCTACAATGAGCAGTTCTTC,CASSDSIKSSYNEQFF,TRBJ2-1,.,.,TRBV6-4
TGTGCCAGCAGCAACCTGGACATTTATTACGGCTACACCTTC,CASSNLDIYYGYTF,TRBJ1-2,.,.,TRBV5-4
TGCGCCAGCAGACTTGAATCGGGACAGGTAAAGGCCTACGAGCAGTACTTC,CASRLESGQVKAYEQYF,TRBJ2-7,.,TRBD1,TRBV23-1
TGTGCCAGCAGTGGCAGTCAAGAGACCCAGTACTTC,CASSGSQETQYF,TRBJ2-5,.,.,TRBV2
TGTGCCAGCAGCTCCCCCCACTCCTACAATGAGCAGTTCTTC,CASSSPHSYNEQFF,TRBJ2-1,once,.,TRBV11-3
TGTGCCAGCAGCAAAGGACTAGCGGGAGACCAAGAGACCCAGTACTTC,CASSKGLAGDQETQYF,TRBJ2-5,once,.,TRBV21-1
TGTGCCTGGAGTACGGGGGGTCAAGCTTTCTTT,CAWSTGGQAFF,TRBJ1-1,few,.,TRBV30
TGTGCCAGCAGTGGGGTAGGGACAGGGCCTTCTCATACGCAGTATTTT,CASSGVGTGPSHTQYF,TRBJ2-3,.,TRBD1,TRBV2
TGTGCCACCAGCAGAGGTCCTCTCACTCGGGGCGAGCAGTACTTC,CATSRGPLTRGEQYF,TRBJ2-7,.,.,TRBV15
TGTGCCAGCAGCTCGAGGACAGTCAGGAACACTGAAGCTTTCTTT,CASSSRTVRNTEAFF,TRBJ1-1,.,.,TRBV7-9
TGTGCCATCAGCCGGGACAACAATCAGCCCCAGCATTTT,CAISRDNNQPQHF,TRBJ1-5,.,.,TRBV10-3
TGTGCCAGCAGCCGTACACAGGCCACAGATACGCAGTATTTT,CASSRTQATDTQYF,TRBJ2-3,few,.,TRBV13
TGTGCCAGCAGCCCGAATGCCGGAGATACGCAGTATTTT,CASSPNAGDTQYF,TRBJ2-3,.,.,TRBV11-2
TGTGCCAGCTCCCAGGGGAGGGCAGAAAATCAGCCCCAGCATTTT,CASSQGRAENQPQHF,TRBJ1-5,.,.,TRBV18
TGCGCCAGCAGCCAAGAAACGGGGGGGCTTCAAGAGACCCAGTACTTC,CASSQETGGLQETQYF,TRBJ2-5,.,TRBD2,TRBV4-1
TGTGCCAGCAGATCACAGGGGGCTAACTCCTACGAGCAGTACTTC,CASRSQGANSYEQYF,TRBJ2-7,.,TRBD1,TRBV25-1
TGTGCCAGCAGCGTACTTCCGGGGGGGAATGAGCAGTTCTTC,CASSVLPGGNEQFF,TRBJ2-1,.,TRBD2,TRBV9
TGCGCCAGCAGGTCGACAGGGACCTATGGCTACACCTTC,CASRSTGTYGYTF,TRBJ1-2,once,TRBD1,TRBV5-1
TGTGCCAGCAGCCCACTAAAGGGTTTAGCGGGAGTAGGGAATGAGCAGTTCTTC,CASSPLKGLAGVGNEQFF,TRBJ2-1,.,TRBD2,TRBV14
TGTGCCAGCAGCTTAGGTGTATACAATGAGCAGTTCTTC,CASSLGVYNEQFF,TRBJ2-1,.,.,TRBV11-3
TGTGCCAGCATTCGGGAGGGGAATGAAAAACTGTTTTTT,CASIREGNEKLFF,TRBJ1-4,.,.,TRBV6-1
TGTGCCAGCAGTGCCCAGGGACAGAAATACAATCAGCCCCAGCATTTT,CASSAQGQKYNQPQHF,TRBJ1-5,once,TRBD1,TRBV6-6
TGTGCCAGCCAGGGGACGGGAAACTATGGCTACACCTTC,CASQGTGNYGYTF,TRBJ1-2,.,.,TRBV25-1
TGTGCCAGCAGTTACTCGTGGACTAGCGGGAGCTACGAGCAGTACTTC,CASSYSWTSGSYEQYF,TRBJ2-7,.,TRBD2,TRBV6-6
TGTGCCAGCAGTGAATTACCCCCAGGGGCGCATGGCTACACCTTC,CASSELPPGAHGYTF,TRBJ1-2,.,.,TRBV6-1
TGTGCCAGCAGCTACGACAGGTTTCGTTCACCCCTCCACTTT,CASSYDRFRSPLHF,TRBJ1-6,.,.,TRBV27
TGTGCCAGTAGTACCCGGACAGGGAAAGAGACCCAGTACTTC,CASSTRTGKETQYF,TRBJ2-5,.,TRBD1,TRBV19
TGTGCCAGCAGTGAAGCCGGGACAGGAGTTGCCTACGAGCAGTACTTC,CASSEAGTGVAYEQYF,TRBJ2-7,.,TRBD1,TRBV6-1